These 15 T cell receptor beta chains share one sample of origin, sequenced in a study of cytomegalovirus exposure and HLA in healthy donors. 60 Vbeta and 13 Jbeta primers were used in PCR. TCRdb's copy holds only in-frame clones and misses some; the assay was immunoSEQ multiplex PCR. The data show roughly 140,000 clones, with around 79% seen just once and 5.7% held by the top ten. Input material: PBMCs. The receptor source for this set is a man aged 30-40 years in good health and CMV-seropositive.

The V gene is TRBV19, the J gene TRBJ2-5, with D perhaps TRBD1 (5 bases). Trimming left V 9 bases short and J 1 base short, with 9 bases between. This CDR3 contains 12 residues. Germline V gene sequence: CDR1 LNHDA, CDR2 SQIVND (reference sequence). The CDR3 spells CASEDSQETQYF. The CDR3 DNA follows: TGTGCCAGCGAAGACAGCCAAGAGACCCAGTACTTC.

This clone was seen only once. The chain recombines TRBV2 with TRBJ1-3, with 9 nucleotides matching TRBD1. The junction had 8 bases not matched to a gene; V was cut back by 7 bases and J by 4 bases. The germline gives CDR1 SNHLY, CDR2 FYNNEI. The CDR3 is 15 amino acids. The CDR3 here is CASNSGTGLGNTIYF. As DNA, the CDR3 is TGTGCCAGCAATTCCGGGACAGGGCTAGGAAACACCATATATTTT.

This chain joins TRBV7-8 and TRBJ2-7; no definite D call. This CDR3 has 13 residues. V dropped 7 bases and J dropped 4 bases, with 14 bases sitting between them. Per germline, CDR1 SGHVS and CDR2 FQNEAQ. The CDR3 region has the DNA TGTGCCAGCAACCAAAAGCAGGCATACGAGCAGTACTTC. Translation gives CASNQKQAYEQYF.

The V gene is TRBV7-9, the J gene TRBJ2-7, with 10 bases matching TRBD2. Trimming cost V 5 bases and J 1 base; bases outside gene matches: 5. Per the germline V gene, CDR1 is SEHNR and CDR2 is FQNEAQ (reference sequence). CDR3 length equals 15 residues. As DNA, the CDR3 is TGTGCCAGCAGCGCCCAGCGGGAGGGATCCTACGAGCAGTACTTC. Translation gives CASSAQREGSYEQYF.

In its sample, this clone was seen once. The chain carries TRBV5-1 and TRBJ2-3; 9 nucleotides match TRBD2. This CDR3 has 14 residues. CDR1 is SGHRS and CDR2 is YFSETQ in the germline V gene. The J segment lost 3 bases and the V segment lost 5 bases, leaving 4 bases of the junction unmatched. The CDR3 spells CASRGGGATDTQYF. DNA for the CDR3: TGCGCCAGCAGAGGCGGGGGGGCGACAGATACGCAGTATTTT.

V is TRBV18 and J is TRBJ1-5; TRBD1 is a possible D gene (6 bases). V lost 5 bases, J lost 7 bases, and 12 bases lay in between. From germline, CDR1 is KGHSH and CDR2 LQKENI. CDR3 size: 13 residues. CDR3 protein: CASSEGGIQPQHF. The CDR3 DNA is TGTGCCAGCTCAGAAGGGGGTATCCAGCCCCAGCATTTT.

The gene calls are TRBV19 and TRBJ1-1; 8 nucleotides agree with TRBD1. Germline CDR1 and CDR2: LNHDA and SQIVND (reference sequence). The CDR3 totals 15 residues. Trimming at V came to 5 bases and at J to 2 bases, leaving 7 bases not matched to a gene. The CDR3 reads CASSSGQVVNTEAFF. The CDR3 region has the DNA TGTGCCAGTAGTTCGGGACAGGTGGTAAACACTGAAGCTTTCTTT.

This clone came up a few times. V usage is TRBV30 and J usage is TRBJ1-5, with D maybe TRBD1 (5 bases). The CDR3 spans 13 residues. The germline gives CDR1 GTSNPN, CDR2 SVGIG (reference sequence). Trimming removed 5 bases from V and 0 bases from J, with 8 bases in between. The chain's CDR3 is CAWGADSNQPQHF. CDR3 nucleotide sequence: TGTGCCTGGGGGGCGGATAGCAATCAGCCCCAGCATTTT.

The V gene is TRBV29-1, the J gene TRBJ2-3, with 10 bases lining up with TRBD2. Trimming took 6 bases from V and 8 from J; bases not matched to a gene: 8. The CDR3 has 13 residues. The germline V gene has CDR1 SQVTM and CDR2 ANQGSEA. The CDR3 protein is CSVASGRTGTQYF. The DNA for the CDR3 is TGCAGCGTAGCTAGCGGGAGAACGGGTACGCAGTATTTT.

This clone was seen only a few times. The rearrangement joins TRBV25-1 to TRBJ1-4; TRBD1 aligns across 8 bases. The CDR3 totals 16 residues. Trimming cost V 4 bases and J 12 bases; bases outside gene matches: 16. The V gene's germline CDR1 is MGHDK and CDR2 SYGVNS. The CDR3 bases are TGTGCCAGCAGTGCCCTACAGGGGGGTAAAGGTTTGCAACTGTTTTTT. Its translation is CASSALQGGKGLQLFF.

The CDR3 nucleotides are TGCAGCGCCAAAAGGGGGTACGACAGCTCCTACGAGCAGTACTTC. Its protein product is CSAKRGYDSSYEQYF. The V and J genes are TRBV29-1 and TRBJ2-7, with D perhaps TRBD1 (6 bases). Deletions cut 7 bases from V and 0 bases from J, with 19 bases between. This CDR3 has 15 amino acids. Per the germline V gene, CDR1 is SQVTM and CDR2 is ANQGSEA.

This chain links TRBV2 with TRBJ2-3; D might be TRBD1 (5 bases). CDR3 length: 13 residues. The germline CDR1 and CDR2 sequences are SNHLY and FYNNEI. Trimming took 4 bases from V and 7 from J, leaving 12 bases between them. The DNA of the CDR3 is TGTGCCAGCAGTGGACAGTTTCCTTATACGCAGTATTTT. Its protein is CASSGQFPYTQYF.

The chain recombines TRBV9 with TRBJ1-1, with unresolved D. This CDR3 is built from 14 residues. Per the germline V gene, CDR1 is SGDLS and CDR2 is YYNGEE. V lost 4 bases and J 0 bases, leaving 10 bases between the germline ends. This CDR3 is CASSIQSLNTEAFF. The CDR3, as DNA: TGTGCCAGCAGCATTCAGTCCCTGAACACTGAAGCTTTCTTT.

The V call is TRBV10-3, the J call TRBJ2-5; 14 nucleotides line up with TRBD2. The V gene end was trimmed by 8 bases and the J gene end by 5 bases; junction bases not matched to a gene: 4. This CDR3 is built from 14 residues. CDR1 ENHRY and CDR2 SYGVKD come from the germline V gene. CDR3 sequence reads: CAIGLAGGFETQYF. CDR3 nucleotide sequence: TGTGCCATCGGACTAGCGGGAGGATTTGAGACCCAGTACTTC.

CDR3 coding DNA: TGTGCCAGCAGCGAGAGGGACAGGGGAGGCAATGAGCAGTTCTTC. Its translation is CASSERDRGGNEQFF. The chain couples TRBV7-2 to TRBJ2-1; 10 positions match TRBD1. The CDR3 totals 15 residues. With 5 bases clipped from V and 6 bases from J, the junction kept 7 bases outside the gene matches. Per germline, CDR1 SGHTA and CDR2 FQGNSA.